The text below deals with one T cell receptor beta chain. An end of the junction does not agree with germline; a read error may underlie this. This sample's RNA came from whole unsorted tissue. This non-tumor lung sample came from over 3 cm beyond the tumor edge. This sample was taken from a study of tumor and adjacent non-tumor tissue in lung cancer. In the study overall: Patients comprised about eleven adenocarcinoma, a couple of squamous cell carcinoma and 1 small cell lung cancer. On average, productive TCRbeta reads reached some 4.2 million per sample.

A modified ARM-PCR protocol with three rounds of nested PCR amplified TCRbeta. MiXCR was run by TCRdb on the multiplex PCR reads, yielding one entry per CDR3 protein. The repertoire holds more than 35,000 distinct CDR3 sequences, with roughly three fifths as singletons. This CDR3 region has 17 residues. Germline V gene data show CDR1 as SGHKS and CDR2 as YYEKEE (reference sequence). This rearrangement joins TRBV5-5 to TRBJ2-1, with 11 nucleotides matching TRBD1. Sequenced input: distant non-tumor lung tissue. The receptor comes from a woman aged 40 to 49 with non-small cell lung cancer. The CDR3 spells CTSSLSPWDRGIYEQFF. CDR3 nucleotides: TGTACCAGCAGCCTTTCCCCCTGGGACAGGGGGATCTATGAGCAGTTCTTC.